This is a list of T cell receptor beta chains from one sample in a study of shared clonotypes between healthy human individuals. Using immunoSEQ multiplex PCR, the repertoire was profiled, and TCRdb retains in-frame clones only, with some absent. Of about 490,000 clones listed, 65% to 80% were seen once; the top ten hold over 9.5%. The sequenced sample consisted of PBMCs. Receptors were obtained from a woman between 40 and 55 years old in good health. Some clones in this sample may be carry-over from other donors' samples. CDR3s include the opening cysteine and the closing phenylalanine or tryptophan. A D gene is named only where the DNA matches it firmly. The listing skips clone size in some rows; elsewhere it reads once, few, many or a size class.

J gene | clone size | V gene | D gene | CDR3 protein | CDR3 DNA
TRBJ2-1 | . | TRBV5-1 | TRBD2 | CASSFGGGSYNEQFF | TGCGCCAGCAGCTTTGGCGGGGGCTCCTACAATGAGCAGTTCTTC
TRBJ1-1 | . | TRBV6-5 | TRBD1 | CASSEDRGQTEAFF | TGTGCCAGCAGCGAGGACAGGGGGCAGACTGAAGCTTTCTTT
TRBJ1-2 | . | TRBV7-8 | . | CASSLGQVYTF | TGTGCCAGCAGCTTAGGACAGGTCTACACCTTC
TRBJ2-7 | . | TRBV25-1 | TRBD2 | CASSSEGVAGHYEQYF | TGTGCCAGCAGTTCCGAAGGGGTAGCGGGGCACTACGAGCAGTACTTC
TRBJ2-2 | . | TRBV2 | . | CASILRWGPGELFF | TGTGCCAGCATCTTGAGGTGGGGGCCCGGGGAGCTGTTTTTT
TRBJ2-4 | . | TRBV10-2 | TRBD1 | CASRSGQLAKNIQYF | TGCGCCAGCAGATCGGGACAGCTAGCCAAAAACATTCAGTACTTC
TRBJ2-7 | . | TRBV10-3 | . | CAISESPWTSYEQYF | TGTGCCATCAGTGAGTCCCCTTGGACCTCCTACGAGCAGTACTTC
TRBJ1-5 | . | TRBV2 | TRBD1 | CASRGTGNQPQHF | TGTGCCAGCAGGGGGACAGGGAATCAGCCCCAGCATTTT
TRBJ2-1 | . | TRBV18 | TRBD2 | CASSPLGLAEGSYNEQFF | TGTGCCAGCTCACCACTGGGACTAGCGGAGGGCTCCTACAATGAGCAGTTCTTC
TRBJ2-4 | . | TRBV7-9 | TRBD1 | CASEGTGAIQYF | TGTGCCAGCGAAGGGACAGGAGCAATTCAGTACTTC
TRBJ2-7 | few | TRBV5-1 | . | CASSLEGGLGEQYF | TGCGCCAGCAGCTTGGAAGGAGGGTTGGGCGAGCAGTACTTC
TRBJ2-1 | . | TRBV4-1 | TRBD2 | CASSQDSGSHNEQFF | TGTGCCAGCAGCCAAGATAGCGGGAGTCATAATGAGCAGTTCTTC
TRBJ2-5 | . | TRBV20-1 | . | CSVPSQETQYF | TGCAGTGTCCCCAGCCAAGAGACCCAGTACTTC
TRBJ1-2 | few | TRBV15 | . | CATSRARGDYYGYTF | TGTGCCACCAGCAGAGCGAGGGGGGACTACTATGGCTACACCTTC
TRBJ1-2 | . | TRBV7-9 | TRBD1 | CASSRTGVRYGYTF | TGTGCCAGCAGCAGAACAGGGGTTAGGTATGGCTACACCTTC
TRBJ2-5 | . | TRBV5-1 | . | CASSSVGGQETQYF | TGCGCCAGCAGTAGCGTTGGGGGCCAAGAGACCCAGTACTTC
TRBJ2-7 | . | TRBV6-6 | TRBD2 | CASSDSASSGIYEQYF | TGTGCCAGCAGTGACTCGGCTAGTAGCGGGATTTACGAGCAGTACTTC
TRBJ2-3 | many | TRBV7-9 | . | CASSYENTQYF | TGTGCCAGCAGCTATGAGAATACGCAGTATTTT
TRBJ1-4 | . | TRBV9 | . | CASSVGSGPNEKLFF | TGTGCCAGCAGCGTAGGGTCAGGACCTAATGAAAAACTGTTTTTT
TRBJ2-7 | . | TRBV7-6 | TRBD2 | CASSLVTGLAGEYEQYF | TGTGCCAGCAGCTTAGTCACCGGGCTAGCGGGAGAATACGAGCAGTACTTC
TRBJ2-2 | . | TRBV10-1 | . | CASSVSGNTGELFF | TGCGCCAGCAGTGTTTCGGGGAACACCGGGGAGCTGTTTTTT
TRBJ1-2 | . | TRBV10-3 | . | CATSRQILANYGYTF | TGTGCCACCAGTCGACAGATTTTAGCTAACTATGGCTACACCTTC
TRBJ2-7 | . | TRBV7-6 | TRBD1 | CASSLDRGYYEQYF | TGTGCCAGCAGCTTAGACAGGGGGTACTACGAGCAGTACTTC
TRBJ1-2 | . | TRBV25-1 | TRBD1 | CASSEYGQDYGYTF | TGTGCCAGCAGTGAATACGGACAGGACTATGGCTACACCTTC
TRBJ2-7 | . | TRBV5-4 | . | CASSYQQGPYEQYF | TGTGCCAGCAGCTATCAGCAGGGGCCCTACGAGCAGTACTTC
TRBJ2-1 | . | TRBV27 | TRBD2 | CASSLRGNEQFF | TGTGCCAGCAGTTTGCGGGGGAATGAGCAGTTCTTC
TRBJ2-6 | . | TRBV6-1 | . | CASSEQAGANVLTF | TGTGCCAGCAGTGAACAGGCTGGGGCCAACGTCCTGACTTTC
TRBJ2-1 | . | TRBV5-1 | TRBD2 | CASSPVSSGSRDEQFF | TGCGCCAGCAGCCCAGTCTCTAGCGGGAGCCGGGATGAGCAGTTCTTC
TRBJ2-3 | . | TRBV7-9 | . | CASRRQGSASTDTQYF | TGTGCCAGCAGAAGACAAGGGAGTGCTAGCACAGATACGCAGTATTTT
TRBJ2-1 | . | TRBV5-1 | TRBD1 | CASSYQQGAQGSEQFF | TGCGCCAGCAGCTACCAACAGGGGGCACAAGGCAGTGAGCAGTTCTTC
TRBJ1-1 | few | TRBV23-1 | . | CASSQSAGSDTEAFF | TGCGCCAGCAGTCAATCGGCGGGTTCGGACACTGAAGCTTTCTTT